This TCR beta chain was recorded in a study of OX40 agonist ivuxolimab in advanced cancers. Study summary: Under the entry rules, prior anti-PD-1, anti-PD-L1 or anti-CTLA-4 therapy was allowed, and roughly 43% had some.

Only a few counts were recorded for this clone. Profiled with immunoSEQ multiplex PCR; TCRdb holds only in-frame clones, not every one. This table holds 72,000 or so clones, about 91% found once. In germline, CDR1 is MGHDK, CDR2 SYGVNS. The V gene lost 4 bases and the J gene lost 7 bases, with 16 bases spanning the gap. The CDR3 has 15 amino acids. V usage is TRBV25-1 and J usage is TRBJ2-2; perhaps TRBD2 as D (5 bases). The sample consisted of CD4+ or CD8+ T cells sorted from blood, taken in a trial of the OX40 agonist ivuxolimab. This TCR was sampled from an adult with an advanced solid tumor such as melanoma, head and neck, liver or kidney cancer. CDR3 residues: CASSASWTGGGELFF. The CDR3 bases are TGTGCCAGCAGTGCGTCCTGGACTGGCGGCGGGGAGCTGTTTTTT.